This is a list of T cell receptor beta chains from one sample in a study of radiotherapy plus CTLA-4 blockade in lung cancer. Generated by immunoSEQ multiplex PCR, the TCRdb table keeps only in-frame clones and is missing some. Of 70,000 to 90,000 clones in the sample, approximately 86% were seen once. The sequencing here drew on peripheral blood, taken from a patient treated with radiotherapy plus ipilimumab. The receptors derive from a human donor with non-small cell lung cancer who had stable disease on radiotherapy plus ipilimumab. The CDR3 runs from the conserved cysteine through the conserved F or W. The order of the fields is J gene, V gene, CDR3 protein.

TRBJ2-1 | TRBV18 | CASSPGLDYNEQFF
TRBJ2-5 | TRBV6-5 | CASSYSPGGRETQYF
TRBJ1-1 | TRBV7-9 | CASSLLSPPTEAFF
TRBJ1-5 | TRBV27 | CASSFYPGQRNQPQHF
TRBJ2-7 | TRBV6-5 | CASSITGLDSYEQYF
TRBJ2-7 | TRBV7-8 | CASSFDSGRGLVEQYF
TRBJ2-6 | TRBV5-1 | CASSFRASNSGANVLTF
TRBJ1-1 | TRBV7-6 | CASSLEGRTGEAFF
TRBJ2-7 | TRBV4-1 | CASSSPGLATYEQYF
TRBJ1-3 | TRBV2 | CAHTRIPGNTIYF
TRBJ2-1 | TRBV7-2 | CASSPETSGGYNEQFF
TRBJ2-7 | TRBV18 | CASSQPGQGVYEQYF
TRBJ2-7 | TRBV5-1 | CASSLEGENYYEQYF
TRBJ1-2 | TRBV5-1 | CASSLGGRNSNYGYTF
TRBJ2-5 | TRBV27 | CASRKPGQQETQYF